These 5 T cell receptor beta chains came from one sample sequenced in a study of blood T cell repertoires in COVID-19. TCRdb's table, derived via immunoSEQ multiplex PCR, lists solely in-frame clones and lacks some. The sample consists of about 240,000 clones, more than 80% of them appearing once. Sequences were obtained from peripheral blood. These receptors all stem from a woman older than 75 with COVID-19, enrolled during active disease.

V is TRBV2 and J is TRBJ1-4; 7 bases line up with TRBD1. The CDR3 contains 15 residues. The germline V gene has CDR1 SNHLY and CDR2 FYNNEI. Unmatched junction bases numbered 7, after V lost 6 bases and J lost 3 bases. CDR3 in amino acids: CASRGDRVANEKLFF. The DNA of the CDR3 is TGTGCCAGCAGGGGTGACAGGGTTGCTAATGAAAAACTGTTTTTT. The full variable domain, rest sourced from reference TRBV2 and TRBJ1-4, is EPEVTQTPSHQVTQMGQEVILRCVPISNHLYFYWYRQILGQKVEFLVSFYNNEISEKSEIFDDQFSVERPDGSNFTLKIRSTKLEDSAMYFCASRGDRVANEKLFFGSGTQLSVL.

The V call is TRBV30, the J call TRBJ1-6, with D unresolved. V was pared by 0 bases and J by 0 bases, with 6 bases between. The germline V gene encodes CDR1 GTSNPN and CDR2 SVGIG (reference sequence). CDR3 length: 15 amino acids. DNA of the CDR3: TGTGCCTGGAGTGTATTGAGCTCCTATAATTCACCCCTCCACTTT. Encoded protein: CAWSVLSSYNSPLHF. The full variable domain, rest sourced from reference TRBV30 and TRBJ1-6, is SQTIHQWPATLVQPVGSPLSLECTVEGTSNPNLYWYRQAAGRGLQLLFYSVGIGQISSEVPQNLSASRPQDRQFILSSKKLLLSDSGFYLCAWSVLSSYNSPLHFGNGTRLTVT.

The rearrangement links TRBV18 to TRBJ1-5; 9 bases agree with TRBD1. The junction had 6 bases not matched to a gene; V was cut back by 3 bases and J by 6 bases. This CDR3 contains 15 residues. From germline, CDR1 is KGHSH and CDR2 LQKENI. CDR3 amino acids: CASSPGTGTSQPQHF. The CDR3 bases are TGTGCCAGCTCACCCGGGACAGGGACTTCTCAGCCCCAGCATTTT.

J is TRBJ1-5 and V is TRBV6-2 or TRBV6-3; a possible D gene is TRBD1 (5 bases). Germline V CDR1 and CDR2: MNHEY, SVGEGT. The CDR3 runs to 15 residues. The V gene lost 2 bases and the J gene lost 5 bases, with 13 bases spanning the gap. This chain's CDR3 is CASSYTRGGDQPQHF. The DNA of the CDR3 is TGTGCCAGCAGTTACACAAGGGGAGGGGATCAGCCCCAGCATTTT.

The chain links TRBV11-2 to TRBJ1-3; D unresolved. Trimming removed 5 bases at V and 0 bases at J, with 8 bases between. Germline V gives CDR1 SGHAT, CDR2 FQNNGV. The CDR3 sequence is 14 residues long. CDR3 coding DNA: TGTGCCAGCAGCCGTCCCGGCTCTGGAAACACCATATATTTT. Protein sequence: CASSRPGSGNTIYF. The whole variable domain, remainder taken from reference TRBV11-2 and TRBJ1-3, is EAGVAQSPRYKIIEKRQSVAFWCNPISGHATLYWYQQILGQGPKLLIQFQNNGVVDDSQLPKDRFSAERLKGVDSTLKIQPAKLEDSAVYLCASSRPGSGNTIYFGEGSWLTVV.